This TCR beta chain was observed in a study of Ad26.COV2.S vaccination and SARS-CoV-2 variants. Overall study context: The study gave Ad26.COV2.S intramuscularly, once or twice 56 days apart.

Assay used: immunoSEQ multiplex PCR; TCRdb lists only in-frame clones, some missing. Among roughly 700,000 clones listed, around 92% were seen once. As to treatment: 15 to 20 received Ad26.COV2.S at low or high dose, single or two shots; 5 received placebo; per-sample allocation not given. On day 63 after the first injection, vaccine and placebo recipients gave samples. Cohort 1b enrolled adults aged 18-55 years in Boston. Remarks on this clone: Its antigen is unknown.

The length of the CDR3 is 13 residues. V was pared by 9 bases and J by 0 bases, with 9 bases between. In germline, CDR1 is KGHDR, CDR2 SFDVKD. Broader study findings: After vaccination, reports described spike-specific CD8+ and CD4+ T cell responses as showing substantial breadth.

This receptor was obtained from a person aged 18-60 years who received the Ad26.COV2.S COVID-19 vaccine or a placebo. The starting material was peripheral blood, obtained in a trial of Ad26.COV2.S vaccine versus placebo. The chain carries TRBV24-1 and TRBJ2-3; the D gene is possibly TRBD2 (7 bases). CDR3 in amino acids: CATGGASTDTQYF. CDR3 nucleotides: TGTGCCACCGGGGGGGCGAGCACAGATACGCAGTATTTT.